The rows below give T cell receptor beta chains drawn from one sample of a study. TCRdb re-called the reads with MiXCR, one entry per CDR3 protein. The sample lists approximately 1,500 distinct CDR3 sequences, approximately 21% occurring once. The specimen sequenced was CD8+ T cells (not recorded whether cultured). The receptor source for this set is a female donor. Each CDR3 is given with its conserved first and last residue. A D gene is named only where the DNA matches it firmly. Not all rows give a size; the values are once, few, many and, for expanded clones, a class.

CALGVDRTEAFF TGTGCCTTAGGAGTGGATAGGACTGAAGCTTTCTTT . TRBJ1-1 TRBV6-6 medium-sized
CASSLSHEGRNTEAFF TGTGCCAGCAGCTTAAGTCACGAAGGGCGAAACACTGAAGCTTTCTTT . TRBJ1-1 TRBV11-3 medium-sized
CASSPAGPQETQYF TGTGCCAGCAGCCCGGCAGGGCCCCAAGAGACCCAGTACTTC . TRBJ2-5 TRBV7-6 medium-sized
CASSHLQGSHGYTF TGTGCCAGCAGTCACCTACAGGGTTCCCATGGCTACACCTTC . TRBJ1-2 TRBV28 few
CASGYSAGYNSPLHF TGTGCCAGTGGTTATTCCGCGGGTTATAATTCACCCCTCCACTTT . TRBJ1-6 TRBV19 medium-sized
CASSLGKAGLSNTEAFF TGTGCCAGCAGCTTAGGGAAGGCGGGACTTTCGAACACTGAAGCTTTCTTT . TRBJ1-1 TRBV11-3 medium-sized
CAIRDNSYNEQFF TGTGCCATTCGGGACAATTCCTACAATGAGCAGTTCTTC . TRBJ2-1 TRBV28 .
CATSIDIEQFF TGTGCCACCAGTATAGACATTGAGCAGTTCTTC . TRBJ2-1 TRBV24-1 medium-sized
CASSQGYAGIWYF TGTGCCAGCAGTCAAGGGTACGCCGGAATATGGTATTTT . TRBJ2-3 TRBV25-1 large
CASGLGTGDTGELFF TGTGCAAGCGGCCTCGGGACAGGCGACACCGGGGAGCTGTTTTTT TRBD1 TRBJ2-2 TRBV28 .
CASSSTAGLAKNIQYF TGTGCCAGCAGCTCCACAGCGGGTCTGGCCAAAAACATTCAGTACTTC . TRBJ2-4 TRBV7-9 medium-sized
CASSLTSNTEAFF TGTGCCAGCAGCTTGACCTCCAACACTGAAGCTTTCTTT . TRBJ1-1 TRBV5-8 medium-sized
CASSLATGISYEQYF TGTGCCAGCAGCTTAGCTACAGGAATCTCCTACGAGCAGTACTTC . TRBJ2-7 TRBV7-8 large
CASRGGSKPFNEQFF TGTGCCAGTAGGGGCGGGAGTAAACCTTTTAATGAGCAGTTCTTC TRBD2 TRBJ2-1 TRBV19 medium-sized
CASRAEGRTDTQYF TGTGCCAGCAGAGCCGAGGGGCGGACAGATACGCAGTATTTT . TRBJ2-3 TRBV2 medium-sized
CASSQLGTAYGYTF TGTGCCAGCAGCCAACTCGGGACTGCCTATGGCTACACCTTC . TRBJ1-2 TRBV7-8 medium-sized
CASSEEGEGTDTQYF TGTGCCAGCAGTGAGGAGGGAGAAGGCACAGATACGCAGTATTTT . TRBJ2-3 TRBV6-4 medium-sized
CASTPGGLTEAFF TGTGCCAGCACCCCCGGGGGGCTCACTGAAGCTTTCTTT . TRBJ1-1 TRBV25-1 medium-sized
CASSLATGRHNEQFF TGTGCCAGCAGCTTAGCGACCGGTCGGCACAATGAGCAGTTCTTC . TRBJ2-1 TRBV7-2 medium-sized
CASSMGLDRGANNYEQYF TGTGCCAGCAGTATGGGCCTCGACAGGGGGGCTAATAACTACGAGCAGTACTTC TRBD1 TRBJ2-7 TRBV6-6 medium-sized
CASSPDVGGSDGYTF TGTGCCAGCAGCCCAGACGTTGGGGGTAGTGATGGCTACACCTTC . TRBJ1-2 TRBV7-2 medium-sized
CASSLAQGLTYEQYF TGCGCCAGCAGCTTGGCACAGGGACTCACCTACGAGCAGTACTTC . TRBJ2-7 TRBV5-1 medium-sized
CASSSVPTGENTEAFF TGCGCCAGCAGCTCGGTACCTACAGGGGAGAACACTGAAGCTTTCTTT TRBD1 TRBJ1-1 TRBV5-1 medium-sized
CASSLRDRAPNEQFF TGTGCCAGCAGCTTACGGGACAGGGCGCCCAATGAGCAGTTCTTC TRBD1 TRBJ2-1 TRBV7-9 medium-sized
CASSSTGNYGYTF TGTGCCAGCAGTTCAACAGGAAACTATGGCTACACCTTC . TRBJ1-2 TRBV12-3/TRBV12-4 large
CATMEGHEQFF TGTGCCACCATGGAGGGGCATGAGCAGTTCTTC . TRBJ2-1 TRBV24-1 large
CASSSRTGWDSPLHF TGTGCCAGCAGCTCTAGGACAGGATGGGATTCACCCCTCCACTTT TRBD1 TRBJ1-6 TRBV9 large